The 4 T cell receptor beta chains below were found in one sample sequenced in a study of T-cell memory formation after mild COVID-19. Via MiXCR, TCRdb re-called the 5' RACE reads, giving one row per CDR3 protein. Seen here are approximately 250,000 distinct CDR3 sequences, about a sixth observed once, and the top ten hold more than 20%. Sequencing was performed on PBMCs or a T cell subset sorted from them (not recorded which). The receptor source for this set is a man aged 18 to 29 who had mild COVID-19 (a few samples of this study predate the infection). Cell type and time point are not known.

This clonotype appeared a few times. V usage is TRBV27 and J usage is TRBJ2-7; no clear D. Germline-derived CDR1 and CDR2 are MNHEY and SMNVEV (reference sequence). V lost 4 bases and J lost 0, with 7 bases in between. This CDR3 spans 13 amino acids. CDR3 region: CASSYSRSYEQYF. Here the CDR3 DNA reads TGTGCCAGCAGTTACTCCCGCTCCTACGAGCAGTACTTC.

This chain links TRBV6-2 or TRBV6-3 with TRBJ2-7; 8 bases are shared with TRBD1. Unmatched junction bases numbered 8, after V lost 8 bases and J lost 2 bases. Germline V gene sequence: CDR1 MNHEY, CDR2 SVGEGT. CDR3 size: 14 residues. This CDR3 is CASLPRTGTYEQYV. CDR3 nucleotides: TGTGCCAGCCTTCCCAGGACAGGGACCTACGAGCAGTACGTC.

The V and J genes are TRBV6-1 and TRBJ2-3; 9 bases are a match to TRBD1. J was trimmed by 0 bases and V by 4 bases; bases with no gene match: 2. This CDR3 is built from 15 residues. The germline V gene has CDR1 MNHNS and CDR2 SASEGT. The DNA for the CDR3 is TGTGCCAGCAGTGGCGGACAGGGGAGCACAGATACGCAGTATTTT. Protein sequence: CASSGGQGSTDTQYF.

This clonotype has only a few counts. CDR3 protein: CASSSRAGDTGELFF. For the CDR3, the DNA is TGCGCCAGCAGCTCGCGGGCAGGGGACACCGGGGAGCTGTTTTTT. The chain employs TRBV5-1 and TRBJ2-2; D perhaps matches TRBD1 (6 bases). V shed 3 bases and J shed 3 bases, with 12 bases lying between them. This CDR3 is 15 amino acids long. Germline CDR1 is SGHRS and CDR2 is YFSETQ.